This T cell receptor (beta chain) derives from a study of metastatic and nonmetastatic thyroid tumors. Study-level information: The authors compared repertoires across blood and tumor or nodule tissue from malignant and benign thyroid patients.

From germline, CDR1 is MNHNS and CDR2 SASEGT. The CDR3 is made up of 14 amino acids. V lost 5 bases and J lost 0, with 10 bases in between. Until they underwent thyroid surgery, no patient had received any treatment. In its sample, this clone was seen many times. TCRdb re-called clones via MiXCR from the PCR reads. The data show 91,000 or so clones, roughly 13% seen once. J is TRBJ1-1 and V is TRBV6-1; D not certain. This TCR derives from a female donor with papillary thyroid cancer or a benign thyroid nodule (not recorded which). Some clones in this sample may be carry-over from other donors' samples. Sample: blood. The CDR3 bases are TGTGCCAGCAGTAATGGACGGCTGAACACTGAAGCTTTCTTT. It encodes CASSNGRLNTEAFF.